This entry lists 14 T cell receptor beta chains sequenced from one sample in a study of regulatory T cells in long-lasting Graves disease. Time point here: persistent/refractory GD, antithyroid drugs over 5 years with positive TRAb. TCR sequences were obtained from RNA taken from PBMCs. Investigators prepared the TCR beta libraries by applying iRepertoire HTBI primers and Arm-PCR of CDR3 regions. TCRdb re-called the multiplex PCR reads with MiXCR, one entry per CDR3 protein. The repertoire holds some 300,000 distinct CDR3 sequences, 22% seen once, with more than 55% in the top ten. Sequenced here: peripheral blood mononuclear cells (PBMCs), sampled when the disease was refractory, from a patient treated with antithyroid drugs. The source of these receptors is a female donor with Graves disease.

This clonotype was detected many times. This chain links TRBV28 with TRBJ2-7; unclear D gene. In germline, CDR1 is MDHEN, CDR2 SYDVKM. This CDR3 is built from 11 residues. V was cut by 8 bases and J by 5 bases, with 10 bases left in between. The CDR3 protein is CASWAQDEQYF. The CDR3 DNA sequence: TGTGCCAGCTGGGCACAAGACGAGCAGTACTTC.

A few counts support this clonotype. The J gene is TRBJ2-5, the V gene TRBV27; tentatively, D is TRBD2 (7 bases). Germline V gene lookup returns CDR1 MNHEY and CDR2 SMNVEV (reference sequence). Deletions cut 4 bases from V and 7 bases from J, with 13 bases between. CDR3 length: 13 residues. CDR3 loop: CASSWAGEGTQYF. CDR3 coding DNA: TGTGCCAGCAGTTGGGCAGGGGAGGGGACCCAGTACTTC.

The rearrangement links TRBV29-1 to TRBJ2-3; D not certain. CDR1 is SQVTM, CDR2 ANQGSEA, per germline. This CDR3 contains 12 residues. V lost 5 bases, J lost 2 bases, and 8 bases lay in between. Here the CDR3 reads CSVLPTTDTQYF. The DNA of the CDR3 is TGCAGCGTTTTACCGACCACAGATACGCAGTATTTT.

The chain combines TRBV3-1 with TRBJ1-2, with D possibly TRBD1 on 5 matching bases. Deletions cut 0 bases from V and 8 bases from J, with 7 bases between. This CDR3 has 12 amino acids. Germline CDR1 LGHDT, CDR2 YNNKEL (reference sequence). The CDR3: CASSQEGAGYTF. The CDR3 region has the DNA TGTGCCAGCAGCCAAGAAGGGGCCGGCTACACCTTC.

The chain uses TRBV6-2 or TRBV6-3 and TRBJ2-7; possible D gene TRBD2, 6 bases. V gave up 6 bases and J gave up 3 bases, with 12 bases separating them. This CDR3 is built from 13 residues. The germline V gene has CDR1 MNHEY and CDR2 SVGEGT. In DNA form, the CDR3 reads TGTGCCAGCAGCCAAAGGAGGGACTACGAGCAGTACTTC. Translating it yields CASSQRRDYEQYF.

This clonotype was detected only a few times. This rearrangement joins TRBV14 to TRBJ2-1; D is unclear. The CDR3 sequence is 16 residues long. V lost 4 bases and J lost 4, with 17 bases in between. CDR1 is SGHDN and CDR2 is FVKESK in the germline V gene. The CDR3 nucleotides read TGTGCCAGCAGCCCTACCTTTCAAGACCATTACAATGAGCAGTTCTTC. It yields the protein CASSPTFQDHYNEQFF.

This clonotype was seen many times. The chain joins TRBV30 to TRBJ2-7; 7 bases align to TRBD1. The junction had 7 bases not matched to a gene; V was cut back by 1 base and J by 1 base. CDR3 length: 15 residues. Germline lookup yields CDR1 GTSNPN and CDR2 SVGIG (reference sequence). Here the CDR3 reads CAWSAFGDSSYEQYF. The CDR3 nucleotides are TGTGCCTGGAGTGCCTTCGGGGACAGTTCCTACGAGCAGTACTTC.

This clonotype was detected a few times. The chain recombines TRBV13 with TRBJ2-5, with D hard to call. Germline CDR1 PRHDT, CDR2 FYEKMQ (reference sequence). V was pared by 10 bases and J by 7 bases, with 19 bases between. CDR3 length: 13 residues. CDR3 amino acids: CATTRKTSGTQYF. CDR3 nucleotides: TGTGCCACGACGAGAAAGACGTCAGGGACCCAGTACTTC.

This clonotype was detected a few times. The gene calls are TRBV10-2 and TRBJ1-1; D might be TRBD1 (5 bases). V lost 8 bases, J lost 0 bases, and 13 bases lay in between. This CDR3 contains 14 residues. CDR1 is WSHSY and CDR2 is SAAADI in the germline V gene. Here the CDR3 reads CASFMGTMNTEAFF. The CDR3 region has the DNA TGCGCCAGCTTTATGGGGACCATGAACACTGAAGCTTTCTTT.

This chain uses TRBV4-1 with TRBJ2-3; D gene ambiguous. V was pared by 8 bases and J by 6 bases, with 9 bases between. This CDR3 has 11 amino acids. CDR1 and CDR2 (germline): MGHRA, YSYEKL. CDR3 loop: CASAEVDTQYF. CDR3 DNA: TGCGCCAGCGCCGAGGTGGATACGCAGTATTTT.

This clonotype was detected a few times. This sequence joins TRBV7-2 and TRBJ1-5, with no clear D. Germline V gene data show CDR1 as SGHTA and CDR2 as FQGNSA. Trimming stripped 1 base from V and 5 bases from J, with 6 bases between. CDR3 length equals 13 residues. This chain's CDR3 is CASSLEEYQPQHF. CDR3 nucleotide sequence: TGTGCCAGCAGCTTAGAGGAGTATCAGCCCCAGCATTTT.

This chain joins TRBV6-1 and TRBJ1-1; D may be TRBD1 (6 bases). The V gene's germline CDR1 is MNHNS and CDR2 SASEGT. CDR3 length: 13 amino acids. V lost 8 bases to trimming and J lost 1 base, with 11 bases between them. The CDR3: CASGLQGNTEAFF. CDR3 bases: TGTGCCAGCGGCTTACAGGGGAACACTGAAGCTTTCTTT.

Turning to this clonotype: A much larger clone is a single base away; this may be a read error. V and J are TRBV28 and TRBJ2-7; tentative D call: TRBD2 (6 bases). The end of the DNA aligns better with TRBJ2-1, so the J call may be wrong. The CDR3 spans 13 residues. The germline V gene has CDR1 MDHEN and CDR2 SYDVKM. CDR3 amino acids: CASSLISGDEQFF. Here the CDR3 DNA reads TGTGCCAGCAGTTTAATATCGGGAGACGAGCAGTTCTTC.

The chain uses TRBV20-1 and TRBJ2-7; 9 bases map to TRBD2. The CDR3 has 15 residues. Trimming took 3 bases from V and 5 from J; bases not matched to a gene: 11. Germline values: CDR1 DFQATT, CDR2 SNEGSKA (reference sequence). CDR3 residues: CSASSFGQREDEQYF. For the CDR3, the DNA is TGCAGTGCTAGCTCTTTCGGCCAGCGGGAGGACGAGCAGTACTTC.